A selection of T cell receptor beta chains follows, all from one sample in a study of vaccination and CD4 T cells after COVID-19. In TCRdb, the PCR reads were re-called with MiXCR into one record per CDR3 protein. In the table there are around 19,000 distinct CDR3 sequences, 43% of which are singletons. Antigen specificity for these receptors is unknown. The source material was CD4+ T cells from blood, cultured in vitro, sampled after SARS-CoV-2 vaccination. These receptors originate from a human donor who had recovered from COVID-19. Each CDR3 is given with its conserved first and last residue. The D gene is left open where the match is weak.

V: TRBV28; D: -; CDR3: CASRPGGFTYNEQFF
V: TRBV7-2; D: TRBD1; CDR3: CASRLGQGLVYTF
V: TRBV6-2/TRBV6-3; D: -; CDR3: CASKFSSNQPQHF
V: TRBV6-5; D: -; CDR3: CASSYSQGNTEAFF
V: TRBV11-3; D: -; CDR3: CASSLDASWTGELFF
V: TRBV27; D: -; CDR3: CASSPRLSLSTDTQYF
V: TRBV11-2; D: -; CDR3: CASSLGGLGGESGELFF
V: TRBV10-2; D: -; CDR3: CASSSSGTEAFF
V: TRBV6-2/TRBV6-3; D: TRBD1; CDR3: CASRNRGPTGELFF
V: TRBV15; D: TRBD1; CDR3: CATSRGSPGQGIYEQYF
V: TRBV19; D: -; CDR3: CASSIERDQPQHF
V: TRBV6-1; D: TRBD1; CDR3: CASRTDRDLNTEAFF
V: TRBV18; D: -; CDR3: CASSEGQETQYF
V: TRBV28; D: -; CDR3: CASSLDGLRSEQFF
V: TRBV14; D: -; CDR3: CASSHRGGNTEAFF
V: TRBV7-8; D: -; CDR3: CASSLEGQQGINQPQHF
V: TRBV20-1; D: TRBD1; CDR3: CSARDRGSSPLHF
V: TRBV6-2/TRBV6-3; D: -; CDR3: CASSNNRGSLYGYTF
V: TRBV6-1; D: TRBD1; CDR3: CASSPRTRDRGRSGYTF
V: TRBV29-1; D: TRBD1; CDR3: CSVRTGGFHEQYF
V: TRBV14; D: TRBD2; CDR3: CASSQGLAGSYEQYF
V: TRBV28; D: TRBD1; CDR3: CASIQGNYGYTF
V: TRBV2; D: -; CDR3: CARGGALPNTGELFF
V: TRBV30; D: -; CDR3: CAWSVRLNTEAFF
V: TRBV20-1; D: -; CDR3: CSAEGGARAETQYF
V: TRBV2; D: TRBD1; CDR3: CASSRQGGRSNQPQHF
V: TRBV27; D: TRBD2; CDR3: CASRSLAGGTDTQYF
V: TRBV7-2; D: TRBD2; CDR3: CASSPWGGGSTGELFF
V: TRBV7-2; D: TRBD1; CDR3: CASSPHQQGTKNIQYF
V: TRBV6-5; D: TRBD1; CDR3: CASSYGTGVEVRETQYF
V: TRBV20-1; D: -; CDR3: CSARGPTWGETSSEAFF
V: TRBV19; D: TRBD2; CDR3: CASRGAGFDADTQYF
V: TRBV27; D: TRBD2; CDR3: CASKPGLAGHYEQFF
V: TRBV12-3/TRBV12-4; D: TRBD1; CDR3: CASSRQGLNSPLHF
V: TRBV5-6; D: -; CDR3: CASSLKPQGLSTDTQYF
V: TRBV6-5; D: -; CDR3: CASSFSIGTISYEQYF
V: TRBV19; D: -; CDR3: CASSIGAGPGYGYTF
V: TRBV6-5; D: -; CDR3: CASSYFSRTGEQFF
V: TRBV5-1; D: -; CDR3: CASSTQGETQYF
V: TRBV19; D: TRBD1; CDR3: CASSSSGTRGDGYTF
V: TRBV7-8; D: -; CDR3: CASSLMTDPSYEQYF
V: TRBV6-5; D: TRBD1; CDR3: CASSYVRDRGQPQHF
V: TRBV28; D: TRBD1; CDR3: CASGKQGGAFF
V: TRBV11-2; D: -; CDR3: CASSLVLNTGELFF
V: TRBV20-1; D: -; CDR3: CSAEGTPFGGYTF
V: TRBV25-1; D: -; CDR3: CASSGFEGGTPYEQYF
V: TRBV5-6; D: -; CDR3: CASSLEGRWTEAFF
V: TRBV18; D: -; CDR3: CASSPEAQGWFEQYF
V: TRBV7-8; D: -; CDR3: CASSPRRVATTNYGYTF
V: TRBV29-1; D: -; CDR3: CSVVGRGNTEAFF
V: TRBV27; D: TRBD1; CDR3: CATRIQGINNSPLHF
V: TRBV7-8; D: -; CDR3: CASSLAGGLGFSYEQYF
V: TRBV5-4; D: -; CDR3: CASSLVGRENYGYTF
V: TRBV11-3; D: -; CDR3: CASSYHLNTEAFF
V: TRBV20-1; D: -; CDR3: CSARRTSSYEQYF
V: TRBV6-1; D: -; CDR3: CASSEAQGLGGYTF
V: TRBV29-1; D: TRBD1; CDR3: CSVETSGGRNTEAFF
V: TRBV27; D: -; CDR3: CASSFRGQETQYF